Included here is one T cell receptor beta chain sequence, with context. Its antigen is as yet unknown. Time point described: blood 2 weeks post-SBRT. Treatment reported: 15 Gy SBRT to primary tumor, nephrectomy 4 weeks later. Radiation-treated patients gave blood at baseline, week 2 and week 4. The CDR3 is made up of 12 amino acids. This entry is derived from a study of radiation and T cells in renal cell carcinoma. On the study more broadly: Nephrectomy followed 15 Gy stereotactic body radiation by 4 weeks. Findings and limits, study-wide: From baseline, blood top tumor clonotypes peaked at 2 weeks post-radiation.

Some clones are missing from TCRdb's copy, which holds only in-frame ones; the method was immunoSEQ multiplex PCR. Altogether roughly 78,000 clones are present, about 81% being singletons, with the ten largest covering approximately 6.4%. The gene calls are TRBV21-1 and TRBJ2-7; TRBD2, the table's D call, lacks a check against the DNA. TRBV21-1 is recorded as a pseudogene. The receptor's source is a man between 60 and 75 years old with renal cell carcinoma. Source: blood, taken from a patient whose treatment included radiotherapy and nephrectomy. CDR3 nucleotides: TGTGCCAGCAGCTCTCGGACGGGGGGGGGCCCCTTC. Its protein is CASSSRTGGGPF.